Shown below are 2 T cell receptor beta chains from a single sample sequenced in a study of T cell responses to AZD1222 COVID-19 vaccine. Using immunoSEQ multiplex PCR, the repertoire was profiled, and TCRdb retains in-frame clones only, with some absent. The sample lists around 130,000 clones, about 90% occurring once. Sequencing used peripheral blood, obtained 28 days after the second AZD1222 dose. Every receptor here comes from an adult who received the AZD1222 COVID-19 vaccine.

The chain links TRBV12-3 or TRBV12-4 to TRBJ2-7; D is ambiguous. CDR3 length equals 11 residues. The V and J ends lost 6 bases and 2 bases respectively, with 5 bases between them. The CDR3 bases are TGTGCCAGCAGCTGGACCTACGAGCAGTACTTC. Protein product: CASSWTYEQYF.

The chain combines TRBV4-2 with TRBJ2-1; 12 bases align to TRBD2. This CDR3 is built from 20 residues. CDR1 is LGHNA and CDR2 is YNFKEQ in the germline V gene. J lost 1 base, V lost 0 bases, and 10 bases had no gene match. The CDR3 DNA follows: TGTGCCAGCAGCCAAGACATCCTAGCGGGGGGGGTCAGTTCCTACAATGAGCAGTTCTTC. Translation: CASSQDILAGGVSSYNEQFF.